This entry lists 10 T cell receptor beta chains sequenced from one sample in a study (dated by TCRdb to 2013 to 2016). The library was obtained by 5' RACE. Sequencing instrument: Illumina MiSeq. The raw public data were reprocessed by TCRdb itself: fastp quality trimming at Q25, MiXCR clonotype calling, in-frame beta chains only. Records with the same CDR3 protein are collapsed into one entry carrying the most frequent genes and DNA. A total of roughly 60,000 distinct CDR3 sequences appear in this sample, approximately 26% of them only once. The ten most abundant clones make up approximately 2% of the sample. Cells that were CD4+CD25+CD127-/low were the ones isolated as Tregs. The sample was tumor-infiltrating Tregs sorted from the breast tumor. These receptors all come from a female donor with breast cancer.

The chain uses TRBV5-6 and TRBJ2-5, with D hard to call. CDR3 length equals 11 residues. V shed 7 bases and J shed 1 base, with 5 bases lying between them. Germline CDR1 is SGHDT and CDR2 is YYEEEE. CDR3 sequence reads: CASSVQETQYF. CDR3 bases: TGTGCCAGCTCGGTCCAAGAGACCCAGTACTTC.

The chain has TRBV30 and TRBJ2-1; 9 nucleotides agree with TRBD2. The CDR3 totals 16 residues. The ends lost 5 bases at V and 8 bases at J; junction bases unmatched: 16. Germline V gives CDR1 GTSNPN, CDR2 SVGIG (reference sequence). This CDR3 is CAWARGLGGGGDEQFF. DNA of the CDR3: TGTGCCTGGGCCCGCGGTCTAGGCGGGGGGGGAGATGAGCAGTTCTTC.

In this sample, this clonotype turned up a few times. The chain links TRBV7-3 to TRBJ2-1; 9 nucleotides line up with TRBD2. Unmatched junction bases numbered 7, after V lost 1 base and J lost 9 bases. This CDR3 comprises 15 residues. Germline V gene lookup returns CDR1 SGHTA and CDR2 FQGTGA. CDR3 sequence reads: CASSLILAGFGEQFF. The CDR3 DNA is TGTGCCAGCAGCTTAATCCTAGCGGGATTTGGTGAGCAGTTCTTC.

Many counts were recorded for this clonotype. The V call is TRBV4-1, the J call TRBJ1-1, with TRBD1 as a possible D gene (5 bases). This CDR3 spans 18 amino acids. V lost 0 bases, J lost 5 bases, and 22 bases lay in between. The V gene's germline CDR1 is MGHRA and CDR2 YSYEKL. The CDR3 here is CASSQDGSAAQGGTEAFF. Here the CDR3 DNA reads TGCGCCAGCAGCCAAGATGGGTCGGCAGCCCAGGGTGGGACTGAAGCTTTCTTT.

There are a few counts of this clonotype. The V call is TRBV4-1, the J call TRBJ2-1; tentatively, D is TRBD2 (5 bases). Looked up from germline, CDR1 is MGHRA and CDR2 is YSYEKL. The CDR3 spans 15 residues. V lost 3 bases and J lost 10, with 19 bases in between. The CDR3 is CASSHRVGSGLEQFF. The CDR3 DNA sequence: TGCGCCAGCAGCCATAGAGTAGGCTCGGGGTTGGAGCAGTTCTTC.

This clonotype was counted at least ten times. The chain has TRBV7-9 and TRBJ2-7; perhaps TRBD2 as D (6 bases). CDR1 is SEHNR, CDR2 FQNEAQ, per germline (reference sequence). CDR3 length equals 14 residues. Trimming removed 7 bases at V and 0 bases at J, with 13 bases between. The CDR3 nucleotides are TGTGCCAGCACCCTCTTTAGCGGCTCCTACGAGCAGTACTTC. Amino acid sequence: CASTLFSGSYEQYF.

In its sample, this clonotype was seen a few times. The chain carries TRBV3-1 and TRBJ1-6, with 10 bases identical to TRBD1. The J segment lost 10 bases and the V segment lost 4 bases, leaving 13 bases of the junction unmatched. The CDR3 sequence is 17 residues long. CDR1 is LGHDT, CDR2 YNNKEL, per germline (reference sequence). CDR3 DNA sequence: TGTGCCAGCAGCCGATCGAAAAGGGACAGGGGAGGGTCACCCCTCCACTTT. The encoded protein is CASSRSKRDRGGSPLHF.

Only a few counts were recorded for this clonotype. The chain uses TRBV29-1 and TRBJ1-2; 9 nucleotides agree with TRBD1. The germline V gene has CDR1 SQVTM and CDR2 ANQGSEA. The CDR3 totals 13 residues. V was pared by 4 bases and J by 6 bases, with 6 bases of the junction left unmatched. CDR3 in DNA: TGCAGCGTTGGGGACAGGGAAGGGGATGGCTACACCTTC. It yields the protein CSVGDREGDGYTF. Variable domain in full (rest from reference TRBV29-1 and TRBJ1-2): SAVISQKPSRDICQRGTSLTIQCQVDSQVTMMFWYRQQPGQSLTLIATANQGSEATYESGFVIDKFPISRPNLTFSTLTVSNMSPEDSSIYLCSVGDREGDGYTFGSGTRLTVV.

This clonotype was seen ten or more times. V is TRBV5-1 and J is TRBJ2-1, with 8 bases matching TRBD2. V lost 0 bases to trimming and J lost 4 bases; unmatched junction nucleotides: 6. Germline CDR1 reads SGHRS; CDR2 reads YFSETQ. The CDR3 covers 16 residues. This CDR3 is CASSLDGTRPYNEQFF. In nucleotides, the CDR3 is TGCGCCAGCAGCTTGGATGGGACTAGACCGTACAATGAGCAGTTCTTC.

This clonotype was found many times. The chain joins TRBV24-1 to TRBJ1-2; the D gene is possibly TRBD1 (6 bases). The germline V gene has CDR1 KGHDR and CDR2 SFDVKD. There are 14 residues in the CDR3. V shed 4 bases and J shed 6 bases, with 14 bases lying between them. The CDR3 reads CATSDVWRTDGYTF. In DNA form, the CDR3 reads TGTGCCACCAGTGACGTTTGGCGGACAGATGGCTACACCTTC.